One sample yielded the 23 T cell receptor beta chains listed below, sequenced in a study of identical twins. TCRdb redid the calling of the 5' RACE reads with MiXCR, one entry per CDR3 protein. The sample holds under 400,000 distinct CDR3 sequences, roughly 9% seen once. The source material was naive T cells sorted from blood. The receptor source for this set is a woman in her forties or fifties in good health.

This clonotype appeared many times. V is TRBV24-1 and J is TRBJ2-1; 11 positions agree with TRBD2. Trimming took 3 bases from V and 4 from J; bases not matched to a gene: 10. CDR3 length: 18 residues. Looked up from germline, CDR1 is KGHDR and CDR2 is SFDVKD. The CDR3 here is CATSDPTSGTSGYNEQFF. CDR3 DNA: TGTGCCACCAGTGATCCCACCTCCGGGACTAGCGGATACAATGAGCAGTTCTTC.

This clonotype was seen only a few times. V gene TRBV10-2 combines with J gene TRBJ2-3; 7 bases line up with TRBD2. The J segment lost 3 bases and the V segment lost 7 bases, leaving 1 base of the junction unmatched. Germline loops: CDR1 WSHSY, CDR2 SAAADI. The CDR3 covers 12 residues. CDR3 protein: CASMGGTDTQYF. CDR3 coding DNA: TGCGCCAGCATGGGGGGGACAGATACGCAGTATTTT.

The V and J genes are TRBV27 and TRBJ2-2; 8 bases are a match to TRBD1. Germline V gene data show CDR1 as MNHEY and CDR2 as SMNVEV (reference sequence). The CDR3 contains 15 residues. V dropped 2 bases and J dropped 4; count of bases not matched to a gene: 3. CDR3 amino acids: CASSLDTGGTGELFF. DNA of the CDR3: TGTGCCAGCAGTTTAGATACAGGGGGCACCGGGGAGCTGTTTTTT.

This clonotype was counted between two and nine times. V gene TRBV5-1 combines with J gene TRBJ1-4; 9 bases match TRBD1. The germline V gene encodes CDR1 SGHRS and CDR2 YFSETQ. There are 14 residues in the CDR3. The ends lost 4 bases at V and 5 bases at J; junction bases unmatched: 3. The CDR3 loop is CASSGTGMNEKLFF. The CDR3, as DNA: TGCGCCAGCAGCGGGACAGGGATGAATGAAAAACTGTTTTTT.

This sequence joins TRBV6-2 or TRBV6-3 and TRBJ2-1; 11 bases are a match to TRBD2. J gave up 0 bases and V 6 bases, and 16 bases lay outside the gene matches. CDR3 size: 20 residues. Germline loops: CDR1 MNHEY, CDR2 SVGEGT. CDR3 loop: CASSVNLAGGSRGSYNEQFF. DNA for the CDR3: TGTGCCAGCAGCGTCAATCTAGCGGGAGGCAGCCGGGGCTCCTACAATGAGCAGTTCTTC.

As DNA, the CDR3 is TGTGCCAGCAGCGACAGGGGTTCTGGCTACACCTTC. It is translated as CASSDRGSGYTF. The V and J genes are TRBV9 and TRBJ1-2; 7 bases match TRBD1. Germline trimming cut 3 bases from V and 7 bases from J; bases unmatched to any gene: 3. CDR3 length equals 12 residues. Germline CDR1 is SGDLS and CDR2 is YYNGEE.

CDR3 sequence reads: CASSLARAGREQYV. In DNA, the CDR3 is TGTGCCAGCAGTTTAGCTAGGGCAGGGCGGGAGCAGTACGTC. The chain recombines TRBV12-3 or TRBV12-4 with TRBJ2-7; D may be TRBD1 (5 bases). The ends were cut back, 0 bases at V and 7 bases at J, with 13 bases in the middle. This CDR3 is 14 amino acids long.

This clonotype has ten or more counts. The chain combines TRBV20-1 with TRBJ2-1; D perhaps matches TRBD2 (6 bases). This CDR3 region has 12 residues. From germline, CDR1 is DFQATT and CDR2 SNEGSKA (reference sequence). Trimming stripped 6 bases from V and 6 bases from J, with 12 bases between. The CDR3 spells CSALPGVNEQFF. The CDR3 DNA reads TGCAGTGCCCTCCCGGGGGTCAATGAGCAGTTCTTC.

The rearrangement links TRBV9 to TRBJ2-3, with D tentatively TRBD2 (5 bases). Germline V gene lookup returns CDR1 SGDLS and CDR2 YYNGEE. V dropped 0 bases and J dropped 1 base, with 9 bases sitting between them. The CDR3 loop spans 15 amino acids. CDR3 DNA sequence: TGTGCCAGCAGCGTAGATCACGGGGGCACAGATACGCAGTATTTT. Its translation is CASSVDHGGTDTQYF.

This clonotype was seen many times. J is TRBJ2-1 and V is TRBV24-1; 7 bases are a match to TRBD2. The CDR3 totals 18 residues. V gave up 0 bases and J gave up 7 bases; unmatched junction bases: 14. Per the germline V gene, CDR1 is KGHDR and CDR2 is SFDVKD. The CDR3, as DNA: TGTGCCACCAGTGATTTGTCCTGGCGGGAGCCGGGGAGGAATGAGCAGTTCTTC. Protein product: CATSDLSWREPGRNEQFF.

Ten or more counts support this clonotype. The chain carries TRBV3-1 and TRBJ2-3; 8 bases fit TRBD2. The CDR3 is 17 amino acids. Germline CDR1 is LGHDT and CDR2 is YNNKEL (reference sequence). V lost 2 bases to trimming and J lost 4 bases; unmatched junction nucleotides: 11. The CDR3 nucleotides read TGTGCCAGCAGCCAAAACCCTTCGGGAGGGCCCCCAGATACGCAGTATTTT. Encoded protein: CASSQNPSGGPPDTQYF.

In this sample, this clonotype turned up a few times. The gene calls are TRBV3-1 and TRBJ2-7; TRBD2 aligns across 14 bases. This CDR3 is built from 18 residues. The V gene's germline CDR1 is LGHDT and CDR2 YNNKEL (reference sequence). Trimming removed 6 bases from V and 6 bases from J; junction bases left unmatched: 16. The CDR3 nucleotides read TGTGCCAGCAGTAAACCGGGACTAGCGGGAGTAGGGGTCGTCGAGCAGTACGTC. This translates into CASSKPGLAGVGVVEQYV.

The V gene is TRBV20-1, the J gene TRBJ2-3; a weak D match, TRBD1 (6 bases). V lost 1 base and J lost 2, with 22 bases in between. CDR1 and CDR2 from the germline V gene are DFQATT and SNEGSKA (reference sequence). CDR3 length: 18 residues. The CDR3 nucleotides read TGCAGTGCTAGAGCCCTCTATCTAGACAGGCTCAACACAGATACGCAGTATTTT. Its protein product is CSARALYLDRLNTDTQYF.

The rearrangement links TRBV4-1 to TRBJ2-1; 13 bases are shared with TRBD2. Germline V gene lookup returns CDR1 MGHRA and CDR2 YSYEKL. V was pared by 1 base and J by 4 bases, with 13 bases of the junction left unmatched. The CDR3 covers 20 residues. CDR3 amino acids: CASSQVGLAGRRTGYNEQFF. The CDR3, as DNA: TGCGCCAGCAGCCAAGTGGGACTAGCGGGGCGAAGGACGGGGTACAATGAGCAGTTCTTC.

Only a few counts were recorded for this clonotype. This chain joins TRBV5-1 and TRBJ1-1; the D is unclear. Germline V lookup: CDR1 SGHRS, CDR2 YFSETQ. The ends were cut back, 4 bases at V and 0 bases at J, with 10 bases in the middle. The CDR3 totals 14 residues. The CDR3 here is CASSPILLNTEAFF. The CDR3 DNA reads TGCGCCAGCAGCCCCATCCTCCTGAACACTGAAGCTTTCTTT.

This clonotype was recorded many times. V is TRBV10-3 and J is TRBJ2-1; 14 bases line up with TRBD2. The CDR3 loop spans 15 amino acids. The ends lost 7 bases at V and 10 bases at J; junction bases unmatched: 9. Germline CDR1 is ENHRY and CDR2 is SYGVKD. This CDR3 reads CAINTGTSGSEEQFF. The CDR3 nucleotides read TGTGCCATCAACACCGGGACTAGCGGGAGTGAGGAGCAGTTCTTC.

This clonotype was seen ten or more times. The J gene is TRBJ2-1, the V gene TRBV2; 13 bases match TRBD2. The length of the CDR3 is 15 residues. The germline CDR1 and CDR2 sequences are SNHLY and FYNNEI. V trimming: 7 bases; J trimming: 7 bases; junction bases outside the gene matches: 7. DNA for the CDR3: TGTGCCAGCACTAGGACTAGCGGGGGAGGTAATGAGCAGTTCTTC. Amino acids: CASTRTSGGGNEQFF.

This clonotype was observed at least ten times. This chain links TRBV28 with TRBJ2-1; 8 nucleotides agree with TRBD2. The CDR3 is 15 amino acids. The ends lost 4 bases at V and 5 bases at J; junction bases unmatched: 7. Looked up from germline, CDR1 is MDHEN and CDR2 is SYDVKM. The CDR3 reads CASSYGLAGHNEQFF. The CDR3 DNA sequence: TGTGCCAGCAGTTATGGTCTAGCGGGTCACAATGAGCAGTTCTTC. The full variable domain, completed using reference TRBV28 and TRBJ2-1, is DVKVTQSSRYLVKRTGEKVFLECVQDMDHENMFWYRQDPGLGLRLIYFSYDVKMKEKGDIPEGYSVSREKKERFSLILESASTNQTSMYLCASSYGLAGHNEQFFGPGTRLTVL.

The chain employs TRBV4-1 and TRBJ2-3; D remains ambiguous. The CDR3 consists of 18 residues. V was shortened by 1 base and J by 2 bases, with 19 bases between the two germline ends. The germline V gene has CDR1 MGHRA and CDR2 YSYEKL. CDR3 amino acids: CASSQALRGGLSTDTQYF. CDR3 DNA: TGCGCCAGCAGCCAAGCTTTACGTGGCGGCCTTTCCACAGATACGCAGTATTTT.

V is TRBV6-6 and J is TRBJ2-1; tentatively, D is TRBD1 or TRBD2 (6 bases each). V lost 2 bases and J 8 bases, leaving 13 bases between the germline ends. Germline lookup yields CDR1 MNHNY and CDR2 SVGAGI (reference sequence). The CDR3 totals 14 residues. The CDR3 region is CASSYTDGGDEQFF. The CDR3 DNA reads TGTGCCAGCAGTTACACGGACGGGGGCGATGAGCAGTTCTTC.

The gene calls are TRBV4-1 and TRBJ2-5; D is perhaps TRBD2 (5 bases). This CDR3 region has 15 residues. V was cut by 2 bases and J by 6 bases, with 16 bases left in between. CDR1 is MGHRA, CDR2 YSYEKL, per germline. The CDR3 coding sequence is TGCGCCAGCAGCCAAAGCGGCGTCCGGGAACAGACCCAGTACTTC. It yields the protein CASSQSGVREQTQYF.

This clonotype was seen many times. The chain is built from TRBV4-1 and TRBJ2-3; a weak D match, TRBD2 (6 bases). The CDR3 is made up of 15 amino acids. Germline lookup yields CDR1 MGHRA and CDR2 YSYEKL. The V gene lost 1 base and the J gene lost 4 bases, with 12 bases spanning the gap. The chain's CDR3 is CASSQVHGGADTQYF. CDR3 nucleotides: TGCGCCAGCAGCCAAGTCCACGGCGGGGCAGATACGCAGTATTTT.

The sample holds a few counts of this clonotype. V and J are TRBV3-1 and TRBJ1-2; no reliable D call. In germline, CDR1 is LGHDT, CDR2 YNNKEL (reference sequence). The CDR3 is 12 residues long. Trimming took off 5 bases at V and 0 bases at J, with 4 bases between the two ends. CDR3: CASSDSNYGYTF. CDR3 in DNA: TGTGCCAGCAGCGATTCTAACTATGGCTACACCTTC.